These T cell receptor beta chains were read from a single sample in a study of cytomegalovirus exposure and HLA in healthy donors. The repertoire was sequenced with immunoSEQ multiplex PCR; TCRdb's copy has only in-frame clones and lacks some. The sample includes approximately 190,000 clones, roughly 80% seen only once; the top ten take approximately 2%. What was sequenced was PBMCs. These receptor sequences come from a woman in her 30s in good health and CMV-seropositive. The CDR3 runs from the conserved cysteine through the conserved F or W. Fields, in order: clone size, D gene, CDR3 length, V gene, J gene, CDR3 DNA, CDR3 protein. A D gene is named only where the DNA matches it firmly. Some rows mark clone size as missing; the rest say once, few, many or name a class of expanded clone.

>-|TRBD1|17|TRBV7-8|TRBJ1-3
TGTGCCAGCAGCTTAGTTCAACAGGGGGAGGCGGGAAACACCATATATTTT
CASSLVQQGEAGNTIYF
>-|TRBD1|16|TRBV11-2|TRBJ1-4
TGTGCCAGCAGCTCCCAGGCAGGGGGTGTAAGGGAAAAACTGTTTTTT
CASSSQAGGVREKLFF
>-|-|14|TRBV7-9|TRBJ2-7
TGTGCCAGCAGCCCACAGGAGACCTCCTACGAGCAGTACTTC
CASSPQETSYEQYF
>-|-|14|TRBV9|TRBJ2-7
TGTGCCAGCAGCGTATCGAGTCGAACCTACGAGCAGTACTTC
CASSVSSRTYEQYF
>-|TRBD2|15|TRBV14|TRBJ2-7
TGTGCCAGCAGCCAAGCGGGGGGGCCGATCTACGAGCAGTACTTC
CASSQAGGPIYEQYF
>few|TRBD1|16|TRBV29-1|TRBJ2-6
TGCAGCGTCTCCGGGACAGGGGTGACTGGGGCCAACGTCCTGACTTTC
CSVSGTGVTGANVLTF
>-|-|13|TRBV27|TRBJ1-2
TGTGCCAGCAGTTTTGGGGGGGGCTATGGCTACACCTTC
CASSFGGGYGYTF
>once|TRBD2|16|TRBV28|TRBJ2-1
TGTGCCAGCAGTCGACTAGCGGGGGGCTTCTACAATGAGCAGTTCTTC
CASSRLAGGFYNEQFF
>few|-|15|TRBV30|TRBJ1-2
TGTGCCTGTGAGCGGATGGGCAGAGGGGGAGATGGCTACACCTTC
CACERMGRGGDGYTF
>-|TRBD1|17|TRBV15|TRBJ1-1
TGTGCCACCAGCAGAGATAGAATTAGGGGGCCCTACACTGAAGCTTTCTTT
CATSRDRIRGPYTEAFF
>few|-|13|TRBV6-5|TRBJ1-2
TGTGCCAGCAGTCCCCGGGAATCTTATGGCTACACCTTC
CASSPRESYGYTF
>-|TRBD2|14|TRBV30|TRBJ2-5
TGTGCCTGGAGTGCGGGACTAGCGGGAGAGACCCAGTACTTC
CAWSAGLAGETQYF
>-|-|14|TRBV10-3|TRBJ1-3
TGTGCCATCAGCTCGGACATGAGAGAAAACACCATATATTTT
CAISSDMRENTIYF
>-|-|15|TRBV7-9|TRBJ1-4
TGTGCCAGCAGCTTAGTGTGGGGAGGAGGGGAAAAACTGTTTTTT
CASSLVWGGGEKLFF
>-|-|14|TRBV25-1|TRBJ1-2
TGTGCCAGCCGGGGTAGCCTTGCCGACTATGGCTACACCTTC
CASRGSLADYGYTF
>-|-|16|TRBV4-2|TRBJ2-5
TGTGCCAGCAGCCAAGAACCCAACGGTTATCAAGAGACCCAGTACTTC
CASSQEPNGYQETQYF
>-|TRBD1|17|TRBV7-2|TRBJ2-4
TGTGCCAGCAGCTCCCACGGGACAGGGGTGAAGAGAAACATTCAGTACTTC
CASSSHGTGVKRNIQYF
>once|-|17|TRBV28|TRBJ1-1
TGTGCCAGCACCTACCCGATCCGTACGGACATGAACACTGAAGCTTTCTTT
CASTYPIRTDMNTEAFF
>-|TRBD1|14|TRBV13|TRBJ1-2
TGTGCCAGCAGCGGGCCCGGGACAGACTATGGCTACACCTTC
CASSGPGTDYGYTF
>-|-|15|TRBV21-1|TRBJ1-3
TGTGCCAGCAGCAAAAGGGGGAAAGCTGGAAACACCATATATTTT
CASSKRGKAGNTIYF
>-|TRBD2|14|TRBV6-5|TRBJ2-5
TGTGCCAGCATGCTAGCGGGGGGGTGGGAGACCCAGTACTTC
CASMLAGGWETQYF
>few|TRBD1|15|TRBV5-6|TRBJ1-2
TGTGCCAGCAGCGACTCCGGGACAGGGGGCTATGGCTACACCTTC
CASSDSGTGGYGYTF
>-|-|16|TRBV23-1|TRBJ1-1
TGCGCCAGCAGTACTAGGATGGGGAATGGGGACACTGAAGCTTTCTTT
CASSTRMGNGDTEAFF
>-|-|17|TRBV4-2|TRBJ1-2
TGTGCCAGCAGCCAAGATCCCCTACAGCCGATTTCCTATGGCTACACCTTC
CASSQDPLQPISYGYTF
>-|TRBD1|15|TRBV18|TRBJ1-6
TGTGCCAGCTCATCAATAACAGGGGTAGCTTCACCCCTCCACTTT
CASSSITGVASPLHF
>few|TRBD2|18|TRBV5-1|TRBJ2-2
TGCGCCAGCAGCTTGAACTTACGGCAGCGGGGGGGCCACGGGGAGCTGTTTTTT
CASSLNLRQRGGHGELFF
>-|TRBD2|17|TRBV12-5|TRBJ2-1
TGTGCTAGTGGTTTGACCCCCGGGACTAGCGGGGACAATGAGCAGTTCTTC
CASGLTPGTSGDNEQFF
>few|-|14|TRBV5-1|TRBJ2-5
TGCGCCAGCAGCTTGGTCCGGGACCAAGAGACCCAGTACTTC
CASSLVRDQETQYF
>-|-|8|TRBV19|TRBJ1-1
TGTGCCAGTACGGAAGCTTTCTTT
CASTEAFF
>-|TRBD1|14|TRBV18|TRBJ1-1
TGTGCCAGCTCACAGAACAGGGGGAACACTGAAGCTTTCTTT
CASSQNRGNTEAFF
>-|TRBD2|15|TRBV2|TRBJ2-3
TGTGCCAGCAGTCCGGGACTAGGGGAGACAGATACGCAGTATTTT
CASSPGLGETDTQYF
>-|TRBD1|16|TRBV6-8|TRBJ1-1
TGTGCCAGCAGTTACCGGGCCGGGACAGCGGCCACTGAAGCTTTCTTT
CASSYRAGTAATEAFF
>few|TRBD1|12|TRBV29-1|TRBJ2-7
TGCAGCGTTGGAGGACAGGGGAACGAGCAGTACTTC
CSVGGQGNEQYF
>-|TRBD1|14|TRBV5-4|TRBJ2-2
TGTGCCAGCAGCTTGGTAGGGGGCCTCGGGGAGCTGTTTTTT
CASSLVGGLGELFF